The clone carrying this T cell receptor beta chain was observed at least ten times. Its antigen is currently unknown. The time point is: newly diagnosed GD, antithyroid drugs for less than 3 months. Following extraction of RNA from PBMCs, that RNA was used to make the TCR library. Peripheral blood, nine milliliters of it, was drawn into EDTA tubes. This CDR3 is 13 amino acids long. In germline, CDR1 is KGHSH, CDR2 LQKENI. Trimming cost V 2 bases and J 3 bases, with 8 bases left between them. The sample is drawn from a study of regulatory T cells in long-lasting Graves disease. Building of the TCR beta libraries involved iRepertoire HTBI primers and Arm-PCR of CDR3 regions. TCRdb analysed the multiplex PCR reads with MiXCR anew, one entry per CDR3 protein. The table records approximately 440,000 distinct CDR3 sequences, 15% to 20% of them present only once. Study-level results: TCR diversity was lower in persistent than newly diagnosed Graves' disease. New patients shared fewer than 1,000 public clonotypes, and persistent patients shared more, with over 2,500.

Separately, the same data were catalogued under a study of T cells in Graves' hyperthyroidism and ophthalmopathy. This second study says: Researchers ran a first-round RT-PCR on the TCR CDR3 using the HTBI primer set.

This sample comprised peripheral blood mononuclear cells (PBMCs), obtained at new diagnosis, from a patient treated with antithyroid drugs. The gene calls are TRBV18 and TRBJ2-7; weak D call: TRBD1 (5 bases). This clonotype was obtained from a man in his forties with Graves disease. Here the CDR3 reads CASSPGHVYEQYF. In nucleotides, the CDR3 is TGTGCCAGCTCACCAGGACACGTCTACGAGCAGTACTTC.